The T cell receptor (beta chain) under discussion was sequenced for a study of blood T cell repertoires in COVID-19. Study-level information: Samples representing acute and convalescent COVID-19 were sourced from the United States, Italy and Spain. In each case, the material was cDNA or gDNA derived from T cells, B-cell-depleted T cells, or PBMCs.

The CDR3 consists of 15 residues. In germline, CDR1 is MDHEN, CDR2 SYDVKM. With 3 bases clipped from V and 4 bases from J, the junction kept 5 bases outside the gene matches. Per the original data handling: Estimated nucleated cell counts came from reference gene primer amplification. Only in-frame clones appear in the TCRdb table, and some are missing; sequencing was by immunoSEQ multiplex PCR. The D gene and trimming were derived from the DNA, and the V and J assignments and clone size from that table. The data show approximately 60,000 clones, 65% to 90% seen once. This sequence originates from a man aged 45 to 65 with active COVID-19. The sequenced sample was peripheral blood. The J gene is TRBJ2-1, the V gene TRBV28; 8 bases match TRBD2. The CDR3 DNA reads as TGTGCCAGCAGTTTTTTCCGGGAGGGTTACAATGAGCAGTTCTTC. It specifies CASSFFREGYNEQFF.